A selection of T cell receptor beta chains follows, all from one sample in a study of T cell responses to AZD1222 COVID-19 vaccine. TCRdb's table, derived via immunoSEQ multiplex PCR, lists solely in-frame clones and lacks some. The data hold 150,000 to 200,000 clones, with 85% to 95% observed a single time. This material consisted of peripheral blood, taken on day 0 of AZD1222 vaccination. These receptors all come from an adult in good health. The CDR3 runs from the conserved cysteine through the conserved F or W. D genes are given only for firm matches. Expanded clones get a size class; other rows say once, few or many, or leave the size out.

clone size	V gene	J gene	D gene	CDR3 DNA	CDR3 protein
NA	TRBV10-2	TRBJ1-1	NA	TGCGCCAGCAGTGACCCGGGACAAACGAACACTGAAGCTTTCTTT	CASSDPGQTNTEAFF
NA	TRBV5-1	TRBJ1-1	NA	TGCGCCAGCAGCTTGGCGGATGGTGAAGCTTTCTTT	CASSLADGEAFF
NA	TRBV2	TRBJ2-7	NA	TGTGCCACCTTGGGGACAAACTACGAGCAGTACTTC	CATLGTNYEQYF
NA	TRBV7-8	TRBJ2-7	NA	TGTGCCAGCAGCTTAGCGGGGGCGAAGGGGGTCTACGAGCAGTACTTC	CASSLAGAKGVYEQYF
once	TRBV7-8	TRBJ2-7	NA	TGTGCCAGCAGCTTAAATATAGGCGGTTACGAGCAGTACTTC	CASSLNIGGYEQYF
NA	TRBV18	TRBJ2-1	NA	TGTGCCAGCTCGGCGGCGAGGGGTGACAATGAGCAGTTCTTC	CASSAARGDNEQFF
NA	TRBV5-1	TRBJ1-4	TRBD1	TGCGCCAGCAGCGACGACAGGGACAAGAATGAAAAACTGTTTTTT	CASSDDRDKNEKLFF
NA	TRBV6-5	TRBJ2-2	NA	TGTGCCAGCAGGAGATTGACCGGGGAGCTGTTTTTT	CASRRLTGELFF
NA	TRBV6-5	TRBJ2-7	NA	TGTGCCAGCAGCTACCAGGCCGTAGTTTCGTACGAGCAGTACTTC	CASSYQAVVSYEQYF
NA	TRBV5-4	TRBJ2-1	TRBD2	TGTGCCAGCACAGACGCCGGGCGGGGGGTCTACTACAATGAGCAGTTCTTC	CASTDAGRGVYYNEQFF
NA	TRBV3-1/TRBV3-2	TRBJ1-4	TRBD1	TGTGCCAGCAGCCCCCGCCTGACAGGGGATGGTGAAAAACTGTTTTTT	CASSPRLTGDGEKLFF
once	TRBV19	TRBJ1-4	NA	TGTGCCAGTAGTATAGGGGAAGCAACTAATGAAAAACTGTTTTTT	CASSIGEATNEKLFF
NA	TRBV5-5	TRBJ1-2	NA	TGTGCCAGCAGTTCCGGACTTGGCTATGGCTACACCTTC	CASSSGLGYGYTF
NA	TRBV4-1	TRBJ1-1	NA	TGCGCCAGCAGCCTAACCGACAGGTTGAACACTGAAGCTTTCTTT	CASSLTDRLNTEAFF
NA	TRBV9	TRBJ1-2	NA	TGTGCCAGCAGCGTGGTAATAACGGCTAACTATGGCTACACCTTC	CASSVVITANYGYTF
NA	TRBV6-5	TRBJ1-2	NA	TGTGCCAGCAGTTACTCGTACCGGGACTATGGCTACACCTTC	CASSYSYRDYGYTF
NA	TRBV3-1/TRBV3-2	TRBJ1-1	NA	TGTGCCAGCAGCCAAGATAAGGTCTATGGCACTGAAGCTTTCTTT	CASSQDKVYGTEAFF
few	TRBV7-8	TRBJ2-7	NA	TGTGCCAGCAGCTTAGATTTCATTTTCTCCGAGCAGTACTTC	CASSLDFIFSEQYF
NA	TRBV4-1	TRBJ2-1	NA	TGCGCCAGCAGCCAAGTAAACGGGGGACAGTTCAATGAGCAGTTCTTC	CASSQVNGGQFNEQFF
NA	TRBV19	TRBJ1-1	TRBD1	TGTGCCTCAAACAGGGGCTTGAACACTGAAGCTTTCTTT	CASNRGLNTEAFF
NA	TRBV10-2	TRBJ1-2	TRBD1	TGCGCCAGCAGACAGACAGGGTCCAACTATGGCTACACCTTC	CASRQTGSNYGYTF
NA	TRBV19	TRBJ1-1	NA	TGTGCCAGTAGTGGGAGGGGTATCCCTGAAGCTTTCTTT	CASSGRGIPEAFF
NA	TRBV7-8	TRBJ2-7	NA	TGTGCCAGCACCCCTGTGGTGGACGAGCAGTACTTC	CASTPVVDEQYF
NA	TRBV3-1/TRBV3-2	TRBJ2-2	NA	TGTGCCAGCAGCCAAGATCATGGGGGCTTGGGCGGGGAGCTGTTTTTT	CASSQDHGGLGGELFF
NA	TRBV19	TRBJ1-1	NA	TGTGCCAGTAGGAGAACCGGGAGAGTGAACACTGAAGCTTTCTTT	CASRRTGRVNTEAFF
NA	TRBV11-3	TRBJ2-3	NA	TGTGCCAGCTCCCCGACTAGTTATGATACGCAGTATTTT	CASSPTSYDTQYF
NA	TRBV6-5	TRBJ1-2	NA	TGTGCCAGCAGTTCTGACAGCTCCTATGGCTACACCTTC	CASSSDSSYGYTF
NA	TRBV2	TRBJ2-3	TRBD2	TGTGCCAGCAGTGAAAGGTTCCTAGCCTGGCTAGCGGGAGACCACACAGATACGCAGTATTTT	CASSERFLAWLAGDHTDTQYF
NA	TRBV6-5	TRBJ2-2	NA	TGTGCCAGCAGTTACGACACCGGGGAGCTGTTTTTT	CASSYDTGELFF
NA	TRBV12-3/TRBV12-4	TRBJ1-2	NA	TGTGCCAGCAGTTTAACAGACATCTATGGCTACACCTTC	CASSLTDIYGYTF
NA	TRBV19	TRBJ2-7	NA	TGTGCCAGTAGTTGGGGACCTTCCTACGAGCAGTACTTC	CASSWGPSYEQYF
NA	TRBV2	TRBJ1-2	NA	TGTGCCAGCAGTGGTCGACAGCCCGGCTACACCTTC	CASSGRQPGYTF
NA	TRBV19	TRBJ1-1	TRBD1	TGTGCCAGTAGCGACAGGGGGATGAACACTGAAGCTTTCTTT	CASSDRGMNTEAFF
NA	TRBV5-6	TRBJ2-1	TRBD2	TGTGCCAGCAGCTCACCCTCGGGACTATCGTACAATGAGCAGTTCTTC	CASSSPSGLSYNEQFF
NA	TRBV3-1/TRBV3-2	TRBJ1-4	NA	TGTGCCAGCAGCCCATTCCGGGACCGGATCGAAAAACTGTTTTTT	CASSPFRDRIEKLFF
NA	TRBV12-3/TRBV12-4	TRBJ1-3	NA	TGTGCCAGCAGTTCTGTCCGTAGAAACACCATATATTTT	CASSSVRRNTIYF
NA	TRBV9	TRBJ1-6	NA	TGTGCCAGCAGGAGCTCATCGGACAGCAATAATTCACCCCTCCACTTT	CASRSSSDSNNSPLHF
NA	TRBV5-6	TRBJ2-5	TRBD2	TGTGCCAGCAGCTTCCTAGCGGGGGGGCCGGAAGCCCAGTACTTC	CASSFLAGGPEAQYF
NA	TRBV19	TRBJ2-6	TRBD2	TGTGCCAGTTTAGAGGACTCCATCCGGACGGGGGGTCAGTCCTCTGGGGCCAACGTCCTGACTTTC	CASLEDSIRTGGQSSGANVLTF
NA	TRBV10-1	TRBJ1-5	NA	TGCGCCAGTCCCCCAGGTTCTGGACGCAAGAGGGGTAGCAATCAGCCCCAGCATTTT	CASPPGSGRKRGSNQPQHF
NA	TRBV7-9	TRBJ1-2	NA	TGTGCCAGCAGCTTTAATACCCCGACCAACTATGGCTACACCTTC	CASSFNTPTNYGYTF
NA	TRBV11-2	TRBJ2-1	NA	TGTGCCAGCAGCTCGTTCGGGTACGAGCAGTTCTTC	CASSSFGYEQFF
NA	TRBV28	TRBJ1-1	NA	TGTGCCAGCCTTTCACACACTGAAGCTTTCTTT	CASLSHTEAFF
NA	TRBV9	TRBJ2-5	NA	TGTGCCAGCAGCCCAGGGGGGCAGGTCCAAGAGACCCAGTACTTC	CASSPGGQVQETQYF
NA	TRBV5-4	TRBJ2-5	NA	TGTGCCAGCAGCTTGTCAAGGGGCTTTGAGACCCAGTACTTC	CASSLSRGFETQYF
NA	TRBV10-3	TRBJ2-7	NA	TGTGCCATCAGACAGCCAAGCAAGGTGCAGTACTTC	CAIRQPSKVQYF
once	TRBV5-1	TRBJ1-1	NA	TGCGCCAGCAGCTTGGCTAGCTTGACAGACACTGAAGCTTTCTTT	CASSLASLTDTEAFF
NA	TRBV7-2	TRBJ2-2	NA	TGTGCCAGCAGCTCGGGACGGACGAACACCGGGGAGCTGTTTTTT	CASSSGRTNTGELFF
NA	TRBV6-2/TRBV6-3	TRBJ2-5	TRBD2	TGTGCCAGCAGTGGGCTAGCGGGAGGGCCCGAGGAGACCCAGTACTTC	CASSGLAGGPEETQYF
NA	TRBV6-1	TRBJ1-3	NA	TGTGCCAGCAGTGAAGCGTATAGATCTGGAAACACCATATATTTT	CASSEAYRSGNTIYF
NA	TRBV7-8	TRBJ1-6	NA	TGTGCCAGTCGAACGGGGAGGGGAATTAATTCACCCCTCCACTTT	CASRTGRGINSPLHF
NA	TRBV14	TRBJ2-5	NA	TGTGCCAGCAGCCGGACCCTTGGGCAAGAGACCCAGTACTTC	CASSRTLGQETQYF
NA	TRBV9	TRBJ1-5	TRBD1	TGTGCCAGCAGCGTAGGGGACAGGCACCAGCCCCAGCATTTT	CASSVGDRHQPQHF
NA	TRBV29-1	TRBJ2-7	TRBD1	TGCAGCGTGGGGTGGGGACAGGGGACCTACGAGCAGTACTTC	CSVGWGQGTYEQYF
NA	TRBV28	TRBJ2-1	NA	TGTGCCAGCAGTTTATTTACGGGAGAGTGGGATGAGCAGTTCTTC	CASSLFTGEWDEQFF
NA	TRBV19	TRBJ2-2	NA	TGTGCCAGCAAGGGGGAGGTTTGGGACACCGGGGAGCTGTTTTTT	CASKGEVWDTGELFF
NA	TRBV9	TRBJ2-1	TRBD1	TGTGCCAGCAGCGACCGGGACAGGGGAATGGATGAGCAGTTCTTC	CASSDRDRGMDEQFF
NA	TRBV2	TRBJ1-4	TRBD1	TGTGCCAGCAGCTACGACAGGGCTAATGAAAAACTGTTTTTT	CASSYDRANEKLFF